The subject of this entry is one TCR beta chain. These data are taken from a study of blood T cell repertoires in COVID-19. Study background: The United States, Italy and Spain were the sources of the acute and convalescent COVID-19 samples. T cells, B-cell-depleted T cells, or PBMCs provided the cDNA or gDNA that served as material.

Libraries were prepared by immunoSEQ multiplex PCR; TCRdb keeps only in-frame clonotypes and omits some of them. Of approximately 250,000 clones listed, about 85% were seen once; the top ten hold 4% to 5%. CDR1 is SGHAT, CDR2 FQNNGV, per germline. The CDR3 is made up of 16 amino acids. With 3 bases clipped from V and 5 bases from J, the junction kept 8 bases outside the gene matches. The specimen sequenced was peripheral blood. This TCR came from a man aged 55 to 70 with acute or convalescent COVID-19. This chain uses TRBV11-2 with TRBJ2-3; 10 bases fit TRBD2. The CDR3 loop reads CASSLTSGPPGDTQYF. The CDR3 region has the DNA TGTGCCAGCAGCTTGACTAGCGGGCCTCCTGGAGATACGCAGTATTTT.